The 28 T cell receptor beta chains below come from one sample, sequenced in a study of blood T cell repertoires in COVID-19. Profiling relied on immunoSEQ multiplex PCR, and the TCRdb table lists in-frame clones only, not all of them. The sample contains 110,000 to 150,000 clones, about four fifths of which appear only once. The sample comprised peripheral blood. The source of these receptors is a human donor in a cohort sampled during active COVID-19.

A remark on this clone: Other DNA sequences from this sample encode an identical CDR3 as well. The CDR3 nucleotides read TGCAGTGCTAGTAGCGGCCAAGAGACCCAGTACTTC. It encodes CSASSGQETQYF. The chain couples TRBV20-1 to TRBJ2-5, with D tentatively TRBD2 (6 bases). The CDR3 runs 12 residues. V was shortened by 3 bases and J by 1 base, with 6 bases between the two germline ends. Germline assignment: CDR1 DFQATT and CDR2 SNEGSKA (reference sequence).

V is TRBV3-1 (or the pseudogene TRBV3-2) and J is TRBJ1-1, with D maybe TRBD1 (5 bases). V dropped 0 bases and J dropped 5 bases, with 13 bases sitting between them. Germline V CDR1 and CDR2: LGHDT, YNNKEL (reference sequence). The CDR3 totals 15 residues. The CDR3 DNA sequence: TGTGCCAGCAGCCAAGAAATAGGGGTGTGGACTGAAGCTTTCTTT. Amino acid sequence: CASSQEIGVWTEAFF.

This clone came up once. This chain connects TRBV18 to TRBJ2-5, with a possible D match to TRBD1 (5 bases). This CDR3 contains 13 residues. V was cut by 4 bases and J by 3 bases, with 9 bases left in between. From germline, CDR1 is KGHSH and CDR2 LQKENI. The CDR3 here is CASSRSREETQYF. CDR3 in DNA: TGTGCCAGCTCACGATCCAGGGAAGAGACCCAGTACTTC.

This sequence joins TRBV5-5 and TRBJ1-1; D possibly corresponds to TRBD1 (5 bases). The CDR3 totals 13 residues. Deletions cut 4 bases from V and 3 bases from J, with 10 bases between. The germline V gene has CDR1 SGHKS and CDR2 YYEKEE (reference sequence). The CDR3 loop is CASSRGGDTEAFF. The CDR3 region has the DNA TGTGCCAGCAGCCGGGGAGGGGACACTGAAGCTTTCTTT.

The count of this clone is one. Written as DNA, the CDR3 is TGTGCCAGCAGTCCCCGTAGCCGCTTTATCTCCTACAATGAGCAGTTCTTC. The encoded protein is CASSPRSRFISYNEQFF. The V gene is TRBV28, the J gene TRBJ2-1, with D hard to call. This CDR3 contains 17 residues. The V gene's germline CDR1 is MDHEN and CDR2 SYDVKM. Trimming pared 5 bases from V and 0 bases from J, leaving 17 bases between.

The chain's CDR3 is CASSVDDGTSGGWYFNEQFF. In DNA form, the CDR3 reads TGTGCCAGCAGCGTAGACGATGGGACTAGCGGGGGGTGGTATTTCAATGAGCAGTTCTTC. V and J are TRBV9 and TRBJ2-1, with 15 positions matching TRBD2. The J segment lost 6 bases and the V segment lost 0 bases, leaving 13 bases of the junction unmatched. The CDR3 has 20 amino acids. Germline CDR1 is SGDLS and CDR2 is YYNGEE.

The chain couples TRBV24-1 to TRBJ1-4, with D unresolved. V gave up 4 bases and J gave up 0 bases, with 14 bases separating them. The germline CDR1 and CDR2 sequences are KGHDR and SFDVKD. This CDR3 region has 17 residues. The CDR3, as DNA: TGTGCCACCAGTGACCCCCTATTAACAGCAACTAATGAAAAACTGTTTTTT. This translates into CATSDPLLTATNEKLFF.

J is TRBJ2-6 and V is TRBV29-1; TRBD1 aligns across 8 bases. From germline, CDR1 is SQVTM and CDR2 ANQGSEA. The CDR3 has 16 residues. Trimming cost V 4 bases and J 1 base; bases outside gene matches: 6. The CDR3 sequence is CSVGPRTGSGANVLTF. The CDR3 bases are TGCAGCGTTGGACCTAGGACAGGGTCTGGGGCCAACGTCCTGACTTTC.

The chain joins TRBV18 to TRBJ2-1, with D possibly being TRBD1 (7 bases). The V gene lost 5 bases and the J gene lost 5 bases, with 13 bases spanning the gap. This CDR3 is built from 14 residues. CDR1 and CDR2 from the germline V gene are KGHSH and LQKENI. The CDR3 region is CASSAGQKNNEQFF. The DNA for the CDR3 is TGTGCCAGCTCAGCGGGACAGAAAAACAATGAGCAGTTCTTC. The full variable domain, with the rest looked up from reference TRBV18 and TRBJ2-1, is NAGVMQNPRHLVRRRGQEARLRCSPMKGHSHVYWYRQLPEEGLKFMVYLQKENIIDESGMPKERFSAEFPKEGPSILRIQQVVRGDSAAYFCASSAGQKNNEQFFGPGTRLTVL.

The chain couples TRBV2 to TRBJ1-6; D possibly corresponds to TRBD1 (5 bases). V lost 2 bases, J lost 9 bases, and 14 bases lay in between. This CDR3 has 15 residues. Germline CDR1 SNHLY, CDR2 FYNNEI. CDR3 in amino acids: CASSETDSKVSPLHF. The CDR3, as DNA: TGTGCCAGCAGTGAAACAGACAGCAAAGTTTCACCCCTCCACTTT.

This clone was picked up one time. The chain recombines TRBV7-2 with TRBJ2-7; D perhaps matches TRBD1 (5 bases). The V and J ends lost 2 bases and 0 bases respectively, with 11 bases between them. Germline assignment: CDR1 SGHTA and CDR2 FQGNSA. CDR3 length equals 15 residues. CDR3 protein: CASSLRQLSSYEQYF. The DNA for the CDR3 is TGTGCCAGCAGCTTACGACAGTTGAGCTCCTACGAGCAGTACTTC.

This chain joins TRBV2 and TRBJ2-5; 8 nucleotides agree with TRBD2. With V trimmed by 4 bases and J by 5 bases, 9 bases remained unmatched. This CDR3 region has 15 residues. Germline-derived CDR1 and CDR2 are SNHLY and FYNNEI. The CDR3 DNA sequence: TGTGCCAGCAGTGTGGATCGGGGGGGCAGGGAGACCCAGTACTTC. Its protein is CASSVDRGGRETQYF.

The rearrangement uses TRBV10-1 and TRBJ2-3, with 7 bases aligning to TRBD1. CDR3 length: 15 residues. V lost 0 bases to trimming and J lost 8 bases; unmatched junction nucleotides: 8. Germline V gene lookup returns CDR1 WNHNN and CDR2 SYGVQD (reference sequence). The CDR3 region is CASSESGQRGGTQYF. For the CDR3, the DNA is TGCGCCAGCAGTGAGTCGGGACAGCGAGGGGGTACGCAGTATTTT.

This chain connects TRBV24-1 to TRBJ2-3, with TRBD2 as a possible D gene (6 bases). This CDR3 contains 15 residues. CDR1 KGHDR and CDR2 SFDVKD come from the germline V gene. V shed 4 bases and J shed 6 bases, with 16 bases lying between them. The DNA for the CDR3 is TGTGCCACCAGTGACCGACGGGAGCGCGCCGATACGCAGTATTTT. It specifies CATSDRRERADTQYF.

CDR3 loop: CASSSRVDIQYF. The CDR3 nucleotides read TGTGCCAGCAGTTCCAGGGTAGACATTCAGTACTTC. The chain combines TRBV27 with TRBJ2-4, with D maybe TRBD1 (5 bases). Looked up from germline, CDR1 is MNHEY and CDR2 is SMNVEV (reference sequence). Deletions cut 4 bases from V and 8 bases from J, with 9 bases between. This CDR3 spans 12 amino acids.

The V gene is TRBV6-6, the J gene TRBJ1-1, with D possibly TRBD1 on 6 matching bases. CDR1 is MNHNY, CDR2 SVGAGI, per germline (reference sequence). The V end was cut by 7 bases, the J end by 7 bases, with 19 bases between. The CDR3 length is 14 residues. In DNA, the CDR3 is TGTGCCAGCACTCCCCGGGGGGCGGCGGGTGAAGCTTTCTTT. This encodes CASTPRGAAGEAFF.

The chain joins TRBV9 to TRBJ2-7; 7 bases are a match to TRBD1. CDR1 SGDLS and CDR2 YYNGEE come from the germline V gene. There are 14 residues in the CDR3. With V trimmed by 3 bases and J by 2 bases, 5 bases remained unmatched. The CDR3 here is CASSGYRGPYEQYF. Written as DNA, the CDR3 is TGTGCCAGCAGCGGGTACAGGGGCCCCTACGAGCAGTACTTC.

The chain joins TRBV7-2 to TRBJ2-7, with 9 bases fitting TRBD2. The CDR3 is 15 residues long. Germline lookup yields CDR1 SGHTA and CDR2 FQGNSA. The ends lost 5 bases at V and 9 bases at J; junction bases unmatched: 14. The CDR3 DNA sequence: TGTGCCAGCAGCCTTCGGGCTAGCGGGGAAGGGGCGCAGTACTTC. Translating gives CASSLRASGEGAQYF.

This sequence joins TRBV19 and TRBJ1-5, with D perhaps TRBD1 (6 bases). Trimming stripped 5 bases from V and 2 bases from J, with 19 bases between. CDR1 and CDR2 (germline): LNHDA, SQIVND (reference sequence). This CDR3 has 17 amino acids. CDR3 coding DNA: TGTGCCAGTAGTCCTCAAGGGGGGGCGGTCGGCAATCAGCCCCAGCATTTT. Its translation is CASSPQGGAVGNQPQHF.

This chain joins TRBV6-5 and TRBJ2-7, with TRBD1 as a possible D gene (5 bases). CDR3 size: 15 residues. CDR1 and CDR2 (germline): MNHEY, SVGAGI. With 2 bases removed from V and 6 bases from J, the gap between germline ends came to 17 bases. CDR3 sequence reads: CASSYGQGLVIEQYF. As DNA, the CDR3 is TGTGCCAGCAGTTACGGGCAGGGCCTTGTGATCGAGCAGTACTTC.

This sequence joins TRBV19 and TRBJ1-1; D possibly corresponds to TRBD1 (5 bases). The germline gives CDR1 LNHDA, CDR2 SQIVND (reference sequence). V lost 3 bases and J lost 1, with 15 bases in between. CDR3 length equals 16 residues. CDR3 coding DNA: TGTGCCAGTAGTATTAGGACAACCCGGTCGAACACTGAAGCTTTCTTT. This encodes CASSIRTTRSNTEAFF. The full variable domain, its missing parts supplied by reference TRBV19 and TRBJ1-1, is DGGITQSPKYLFRKEGQNVTLSCEQNLNHDAMYWYRQDPGQGLRLIYYSQIVNDFQKGDIAEGYSVSREKKESFPLTVTSAQKNPTAFYLCASSIRTTRSNTEAFFGQGTRLTVV.

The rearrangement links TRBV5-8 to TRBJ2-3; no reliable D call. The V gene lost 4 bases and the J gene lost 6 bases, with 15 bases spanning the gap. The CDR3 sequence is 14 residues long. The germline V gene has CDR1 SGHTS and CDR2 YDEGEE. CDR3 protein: CASSIQPSLDTQYF. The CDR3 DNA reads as TGTGCCAGCAGCATACAGCCGTCACTGGATACGCAGTATTTT.

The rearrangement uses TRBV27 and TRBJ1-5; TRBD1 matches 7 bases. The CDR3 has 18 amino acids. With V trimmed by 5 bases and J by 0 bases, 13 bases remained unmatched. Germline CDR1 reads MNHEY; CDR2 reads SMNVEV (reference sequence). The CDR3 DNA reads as TGTGCCAGCAGTCGGGAACCTCCGGGACAGACTAGCAATCAGCCCCAGCATTTT. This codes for CASSREPPGQTSNQPQHF.

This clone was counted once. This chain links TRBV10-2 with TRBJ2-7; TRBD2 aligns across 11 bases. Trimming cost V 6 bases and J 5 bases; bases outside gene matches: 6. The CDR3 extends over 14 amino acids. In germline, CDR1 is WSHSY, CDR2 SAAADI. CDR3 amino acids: CASRISGGVDEQYF. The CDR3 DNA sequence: TGCGCCAGCAGGATTAGCGGGGGGGTGGACGAGCAGTACTTC.

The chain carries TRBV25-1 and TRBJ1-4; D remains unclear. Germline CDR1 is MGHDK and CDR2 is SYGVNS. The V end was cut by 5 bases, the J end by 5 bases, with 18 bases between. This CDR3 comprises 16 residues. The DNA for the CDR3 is TGTGCCAGCAGTTTAGCCCCAGCCCAAGCAAATGAAAAACTGTTTTTT. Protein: CASSLAPAQANEKLFF.

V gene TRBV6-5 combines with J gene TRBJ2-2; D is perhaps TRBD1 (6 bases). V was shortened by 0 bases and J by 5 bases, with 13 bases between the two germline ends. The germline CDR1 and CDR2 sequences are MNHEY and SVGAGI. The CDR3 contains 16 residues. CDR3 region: CASSYSGRGRTGELFF. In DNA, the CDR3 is TGTGCCAGCAGTTACTCGGGCAGGGGTCGGACCGGGGAGCTGTTTTTT.

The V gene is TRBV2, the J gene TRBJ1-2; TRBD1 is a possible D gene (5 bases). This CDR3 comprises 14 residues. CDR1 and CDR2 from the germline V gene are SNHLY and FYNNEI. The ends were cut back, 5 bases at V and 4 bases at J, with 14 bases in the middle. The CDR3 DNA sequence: TGTGCCAGCAGTTCGCGTGGGGGGGGCTATGGCTACACCTTC. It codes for CASSSRGGGYGYTF.

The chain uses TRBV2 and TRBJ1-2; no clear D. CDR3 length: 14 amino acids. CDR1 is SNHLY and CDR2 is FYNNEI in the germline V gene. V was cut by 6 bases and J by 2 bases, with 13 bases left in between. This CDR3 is CASRGSTTNYGYTF. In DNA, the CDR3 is TGTGCCAGCAGAGGGAGTACAACCAACTATGGCTACACCTTC.